Here is one TCR beta chain with its context. Its cognate antigen is unknown. Through Arm-PCR of CDR3 regions and iRepertoire HTBI primers, TCR beta libraries were built. TCRdb redid the calling of the multiplex PCR reads with MiXCR, one entry per CDR3 protein. The sample gives over 250,000 distinct CDR3 sequences, 22% of which show up once; 45% to 70% is in the top ten. Specified time point: persistent/refractory GD, antithyroid drugs over 5 years with positive TRAb. From RNA extracted from PBMCs, the TCR library was made. Under American Thyroid Association guidelines, Graves' disease was diagnosed. Per germline, CDR1 GTSNPN and CDR2 SVGIG (reference sequence). V was clipped by 2 bases and J by 6 bases, with 15 bases between them. The CDR3 is 14 amino acids. This sample was taken from a study of regulatory T cells in long-lasting Graves disease. General study results and limits: Small numbers of samples may have cut accuracy. Persistent Graves' patients had lower TCR diversity than newly diagnosed ones.

This TCR derives from a female donor with Graves disease. This chain links TRBV30 with TRBJ2-3, with D hard to call. This sample comprised peripheral blood mononuclear cells (PBMCs), obtained when the disease was refractory, from a patient treated with antithyroid drugs. CDR3 loop: CAWSPLGPLDTQYF. The CDR3 DNA sequence: TGTGCCTGGAGTCCCCTAGGTCCATTGGATACGCAGTATTTT.